The clone carrying this T cell receptor beta chain has only a few counts. What it recognizes is unknown. Every TCR cDNA molecule carried a tag that served as a unique molecular identifier. TCRdb processed the 5' RACE reads anew with MiXCR; each CDR3 protein has one entry. The repertoire has about 48,000 distinct CDR3 sequences, about 5.8% of them found once; the top ten carry around 10%. The data originate from a study of spatial heterogeneity in lung cancer. Study background: Detection of beta-chain sequences consistently exceeded that of alpha-chain sequences. A unique TCR and UMI combination showed up more than ten times in raw reads, on average.

The germline V gene encodes CDR1 SGHAT and CDR2 FQNNGV. The CDR3 covers 15 residues. V lost 5 bases and J 4 bases, leaving 15 bases between the germline ends. The study, taken as a whole, reports: Resection blood, more than follow-up blood, showed ubiquitous expanded tumor TCRs.

Specified time point: sample taken at primary tumor resection. Unsorted tumor, nontumor lung tissue or cryopreserved PBMC supplied the whole RNA. The sequencing used PBMCs, collected at surgery. The genes are TRBV11-2 and TRBJ1-3; D not resolved. This receptor was identified in a male donor with early-stage non-small cell lung cancer. CDR3 in amino acids: CASSLTGRRGNTIYF. The CDR3 DNA reads TGTGCCAGCAGCCTTACCGGTAGACGCGGAAACACCATATATTTT.